This TCR beta chain was obtained from a study of T cell changes during pregnancy in multiple sclerosis. The assay was immunoSEQ multiplex PCR, and TCRdb's table has in-frame clones only and misses some. In the table there are about 79,000 clones, around nine tenths of which are singletons. Trimming removed 3 bases from V and 8 bases from J, with 11 bases in between. Germline assignment: CDR1 LNHDA and CDR2 SQIVND (reference sequence). This CDR3 comprises 14 residues. This sequence was found in a female donor with multiple sclerosis, enrolled in a pregnancy study. The material sequenced was CD4+ T cells from peripheral blood mononuclear cells, taken in the second trimester of pregnancy. V is TRBV19 and J is TRBJ1-6, with a weak D call TRBD1 (5 bases). DNA for the CDR3: TGTGCCAGTAGTATTCGGGGGTCTGATTCACCCCTCCACTTT. It specifies CASSIRGSDSPLHF.